These 10 T cell receptor beta chains were all obtained from the same sample, sequenced in a study of blood T cell repertoires in COVID-19. Sequencing was performed with immunoSEQ multiplex PCR; in TCRdb, only in-frame clones are kept and a portion is missing. The table has approximately 150,000 clones, about 90% seen once. The material sequenced was peripheral blood. The origin of the receptors is a woman aged 55-75 years with active or convalescent COVID-19.

CDR3 sequence reads: CASTTGGNGYTF. The CDR3 nucleotides read TGTGCCAGCACCACCGGGGGGAACGGCTACACCTTC. The V and J genes are TRBV2 and TRBJ1-2; the D gene is possibly TRBD1 (5 bases). V lost 7 bases and J lost 8, with 14 bases in between. Looked up from germline, CDR1 is SNHLY and CDR2 is FYNNEI. This CDR3 is 12 amino acids long.

CDR3 DNA: TGTGCCAGCAGTTCGCAGGATACTGGAAACACCATATATTTT. Protein product: CASSSQDTGNTIYF. This chain uses TRBV6-6 with TRBJ1-3; D not resolved. This CDR3 spans 14 amino acids. In germline, CDR1 is MNHNY, CDR2 SVGAGI (reference sequence). Trimming stripped 4 bases from V and 2 bases from J, with 9 bases between.

V gene TRBV7-2 combines with J gene TRBJ2-3; D is perhaps TRBD1 (5 bases). The CDR3 consists of 17 residues. CDR1 SGHTA and CDR2 FQGNSA come from the germline V gene. V was cut by 4 bases and J by 6 bases, with 23 bases left in between. This CDR3 is CASSYSLGIDSGDTQYF. CDR3 DNA: TGTGCCAGCAGCTACTCGTTAGGCATAGATTCAGGGGATACGCAGTATTTT.

The rearrangement uses TRBV7-2 and TRBJ1-2; 7 bases are a match to TRBD1. The germline V gene encodes CDR1 SGHTA and CDR2 FQGNSA. The junction had 11 bases not matched to a gene; V was cut back by 4 bases and J by 6 bases. The CDR3 is 15 residues long. The CDR3 sequence is CASSYTYGTENGYTF. In DNA, the CDR3 is TGTGCCAGCAGCTATACCTACGGGACAGAAAATGGCTACACCTTC.

V gene TRBV5-1 combines with J gene TRBJ2-3; 11 nucleotides match TRBD1. The CDR3 is 15 residues long. J lost 5 bases, V lost 0 bases, and 2 bases had no gene match. Germline V gene sequence: CDR1 SGHRS, CDR2 YFSETQ. In nucleotides, the CDR3 is TGCGCCAGCAGCTTGGCGGGGACAGGGGGAGATACGCAGTATTTT. Translated, it gives CASSLAGTGGDTQYF.

V gene TRBV19 combines with J gene TRBJ1-4; possibly TRBD1 for D (6 bases). Germline CDR1 is LNHDA and CDR2 is SQIVND (reference sequence). V was clipped by 7 bases and J by 7 bases, with 13 bases between them. The CDR3 runs 13 residues. CDR3 nucleotide sequence: TGTGCCAGTACGGCCACAGGGCCTGAAAAACTGTTTTTT. Translated: CASTATGPEKLFF.

The chain combines TRBV19 with TRBJ1-2, with D possibly matching TRBD1 (5 bases). This CDR3 spans 16 amino acids. The germline V gene encodes CDR1 LNHDA and CDR2 SQIVND (reference sequence). The ends were cut back, 2 bases at V and 3 bases at J, with 16 bases in the middle. Here the CDR3 DNA reads TGTGCCAGTAGTATAACAGCCCAAGGGGTTTACTATGGCTACACCTTC. Translated: CASSITAQGVYYGYTF.

The chain links TRBV19 to TRBJ2-7; 10 bases align to TRBD1. The CDR3 totals 14 residues. Per the germline V gene, CDR1 is LNHDA and CDR2 is SQIVND (reference sequence). With V trimmed by 3 bases and J by 4 bases, 3 bases remained unmatched. DNA for the CDR3: TGTGCCAGTAGTATCGACAGGGGGCCTTACGAGCAGTACTTC. This translates into CASSIDRGPYEQYF. Full variable domain (remainder filled in from reference TRBV19 and TRBJ2-7): DGGITQSPKYLFRKEGQNVTLSCEQNLNHDAMYWYRQDPGQGLRLIYYSQIVNDFQKGDIAEGYSVSREKKESFPLTVTSAQKNPTAFYLCASSIDRGPYEQYFGPGTRLTVT.

This chain joins TRBV4-1 and TRBJ1-6; D is unclear. Germline V gives CDR1 MGHRA, CDR2 YSYEKL. The CDR3 is made up of 12 amino acids. V gave up 4 bases and J gave up 5 bases, with 3 bases separating them. The CDR3 loop is CASSPDNSPLHF. The CDR3 DNA reads TGCGCCAGCAGCCCTGATAATTCACCCCTCCACTTT.

The genes are TRBV2 and TRBJ2-7; 9 bases are shared with TRBD1. The ends lost 4 bases at V and 1 base at J; junction bases unmatched: 2. Looked up from germline, CDR1 is SNHLY and CDR2 is FYNNEI. This CDR3 has 14 residues. CDR3 in DNA: TGTGCCAGCAGTGTGGACAGGGGATCCTACGAGCAGTACTTC. Residues: CASSVDRGSYEQYF.